The sequence of this T cell receptor beta chain was determined in a study of blood T cells in healthy people across ages. Study-level results: Unknown CMV status may confound age-related changes in expanded clones. Compared with aged donors, long-lived donors showed fewer expanded clones, suggesting selection.

Notes on this clonotype: The target antigen is unknown. The germline gene is not matched at one end of the junction; a read error may be the cause.

The CDR3 consists of 16 residues. CDR1 SGHTA and CDR2 FQGNSA come from the germline V gene. Alongside a J-beta primer mix, a sample-barcoded 5' primer served in a second PCR lasting roughly 6 to 11 cycles. A template-switch adaptor that had 12 random nucleotides put a tag on each cDNA molecule. TCRdb fed the 5' RACE reads into MiXCR, producing one record per CDR3 protein. The sample has around 900,000 distinct CDR3 sequences; 25% to 30% are singletons. V is TRBV7-2 and J is TRBJ2-1; 11 nucleotides line up with TRBD2. The origin of this receptor is a woman aged 80 or over in good health. The sequencing input was blood. The CDR3 region is CANSYRGLAAYNEQFF. The DNA for the CDR3 is TGTGCCAACAGCTACCGGGGACTAGCGGCCTACAATGAGCAGTTCTTC.